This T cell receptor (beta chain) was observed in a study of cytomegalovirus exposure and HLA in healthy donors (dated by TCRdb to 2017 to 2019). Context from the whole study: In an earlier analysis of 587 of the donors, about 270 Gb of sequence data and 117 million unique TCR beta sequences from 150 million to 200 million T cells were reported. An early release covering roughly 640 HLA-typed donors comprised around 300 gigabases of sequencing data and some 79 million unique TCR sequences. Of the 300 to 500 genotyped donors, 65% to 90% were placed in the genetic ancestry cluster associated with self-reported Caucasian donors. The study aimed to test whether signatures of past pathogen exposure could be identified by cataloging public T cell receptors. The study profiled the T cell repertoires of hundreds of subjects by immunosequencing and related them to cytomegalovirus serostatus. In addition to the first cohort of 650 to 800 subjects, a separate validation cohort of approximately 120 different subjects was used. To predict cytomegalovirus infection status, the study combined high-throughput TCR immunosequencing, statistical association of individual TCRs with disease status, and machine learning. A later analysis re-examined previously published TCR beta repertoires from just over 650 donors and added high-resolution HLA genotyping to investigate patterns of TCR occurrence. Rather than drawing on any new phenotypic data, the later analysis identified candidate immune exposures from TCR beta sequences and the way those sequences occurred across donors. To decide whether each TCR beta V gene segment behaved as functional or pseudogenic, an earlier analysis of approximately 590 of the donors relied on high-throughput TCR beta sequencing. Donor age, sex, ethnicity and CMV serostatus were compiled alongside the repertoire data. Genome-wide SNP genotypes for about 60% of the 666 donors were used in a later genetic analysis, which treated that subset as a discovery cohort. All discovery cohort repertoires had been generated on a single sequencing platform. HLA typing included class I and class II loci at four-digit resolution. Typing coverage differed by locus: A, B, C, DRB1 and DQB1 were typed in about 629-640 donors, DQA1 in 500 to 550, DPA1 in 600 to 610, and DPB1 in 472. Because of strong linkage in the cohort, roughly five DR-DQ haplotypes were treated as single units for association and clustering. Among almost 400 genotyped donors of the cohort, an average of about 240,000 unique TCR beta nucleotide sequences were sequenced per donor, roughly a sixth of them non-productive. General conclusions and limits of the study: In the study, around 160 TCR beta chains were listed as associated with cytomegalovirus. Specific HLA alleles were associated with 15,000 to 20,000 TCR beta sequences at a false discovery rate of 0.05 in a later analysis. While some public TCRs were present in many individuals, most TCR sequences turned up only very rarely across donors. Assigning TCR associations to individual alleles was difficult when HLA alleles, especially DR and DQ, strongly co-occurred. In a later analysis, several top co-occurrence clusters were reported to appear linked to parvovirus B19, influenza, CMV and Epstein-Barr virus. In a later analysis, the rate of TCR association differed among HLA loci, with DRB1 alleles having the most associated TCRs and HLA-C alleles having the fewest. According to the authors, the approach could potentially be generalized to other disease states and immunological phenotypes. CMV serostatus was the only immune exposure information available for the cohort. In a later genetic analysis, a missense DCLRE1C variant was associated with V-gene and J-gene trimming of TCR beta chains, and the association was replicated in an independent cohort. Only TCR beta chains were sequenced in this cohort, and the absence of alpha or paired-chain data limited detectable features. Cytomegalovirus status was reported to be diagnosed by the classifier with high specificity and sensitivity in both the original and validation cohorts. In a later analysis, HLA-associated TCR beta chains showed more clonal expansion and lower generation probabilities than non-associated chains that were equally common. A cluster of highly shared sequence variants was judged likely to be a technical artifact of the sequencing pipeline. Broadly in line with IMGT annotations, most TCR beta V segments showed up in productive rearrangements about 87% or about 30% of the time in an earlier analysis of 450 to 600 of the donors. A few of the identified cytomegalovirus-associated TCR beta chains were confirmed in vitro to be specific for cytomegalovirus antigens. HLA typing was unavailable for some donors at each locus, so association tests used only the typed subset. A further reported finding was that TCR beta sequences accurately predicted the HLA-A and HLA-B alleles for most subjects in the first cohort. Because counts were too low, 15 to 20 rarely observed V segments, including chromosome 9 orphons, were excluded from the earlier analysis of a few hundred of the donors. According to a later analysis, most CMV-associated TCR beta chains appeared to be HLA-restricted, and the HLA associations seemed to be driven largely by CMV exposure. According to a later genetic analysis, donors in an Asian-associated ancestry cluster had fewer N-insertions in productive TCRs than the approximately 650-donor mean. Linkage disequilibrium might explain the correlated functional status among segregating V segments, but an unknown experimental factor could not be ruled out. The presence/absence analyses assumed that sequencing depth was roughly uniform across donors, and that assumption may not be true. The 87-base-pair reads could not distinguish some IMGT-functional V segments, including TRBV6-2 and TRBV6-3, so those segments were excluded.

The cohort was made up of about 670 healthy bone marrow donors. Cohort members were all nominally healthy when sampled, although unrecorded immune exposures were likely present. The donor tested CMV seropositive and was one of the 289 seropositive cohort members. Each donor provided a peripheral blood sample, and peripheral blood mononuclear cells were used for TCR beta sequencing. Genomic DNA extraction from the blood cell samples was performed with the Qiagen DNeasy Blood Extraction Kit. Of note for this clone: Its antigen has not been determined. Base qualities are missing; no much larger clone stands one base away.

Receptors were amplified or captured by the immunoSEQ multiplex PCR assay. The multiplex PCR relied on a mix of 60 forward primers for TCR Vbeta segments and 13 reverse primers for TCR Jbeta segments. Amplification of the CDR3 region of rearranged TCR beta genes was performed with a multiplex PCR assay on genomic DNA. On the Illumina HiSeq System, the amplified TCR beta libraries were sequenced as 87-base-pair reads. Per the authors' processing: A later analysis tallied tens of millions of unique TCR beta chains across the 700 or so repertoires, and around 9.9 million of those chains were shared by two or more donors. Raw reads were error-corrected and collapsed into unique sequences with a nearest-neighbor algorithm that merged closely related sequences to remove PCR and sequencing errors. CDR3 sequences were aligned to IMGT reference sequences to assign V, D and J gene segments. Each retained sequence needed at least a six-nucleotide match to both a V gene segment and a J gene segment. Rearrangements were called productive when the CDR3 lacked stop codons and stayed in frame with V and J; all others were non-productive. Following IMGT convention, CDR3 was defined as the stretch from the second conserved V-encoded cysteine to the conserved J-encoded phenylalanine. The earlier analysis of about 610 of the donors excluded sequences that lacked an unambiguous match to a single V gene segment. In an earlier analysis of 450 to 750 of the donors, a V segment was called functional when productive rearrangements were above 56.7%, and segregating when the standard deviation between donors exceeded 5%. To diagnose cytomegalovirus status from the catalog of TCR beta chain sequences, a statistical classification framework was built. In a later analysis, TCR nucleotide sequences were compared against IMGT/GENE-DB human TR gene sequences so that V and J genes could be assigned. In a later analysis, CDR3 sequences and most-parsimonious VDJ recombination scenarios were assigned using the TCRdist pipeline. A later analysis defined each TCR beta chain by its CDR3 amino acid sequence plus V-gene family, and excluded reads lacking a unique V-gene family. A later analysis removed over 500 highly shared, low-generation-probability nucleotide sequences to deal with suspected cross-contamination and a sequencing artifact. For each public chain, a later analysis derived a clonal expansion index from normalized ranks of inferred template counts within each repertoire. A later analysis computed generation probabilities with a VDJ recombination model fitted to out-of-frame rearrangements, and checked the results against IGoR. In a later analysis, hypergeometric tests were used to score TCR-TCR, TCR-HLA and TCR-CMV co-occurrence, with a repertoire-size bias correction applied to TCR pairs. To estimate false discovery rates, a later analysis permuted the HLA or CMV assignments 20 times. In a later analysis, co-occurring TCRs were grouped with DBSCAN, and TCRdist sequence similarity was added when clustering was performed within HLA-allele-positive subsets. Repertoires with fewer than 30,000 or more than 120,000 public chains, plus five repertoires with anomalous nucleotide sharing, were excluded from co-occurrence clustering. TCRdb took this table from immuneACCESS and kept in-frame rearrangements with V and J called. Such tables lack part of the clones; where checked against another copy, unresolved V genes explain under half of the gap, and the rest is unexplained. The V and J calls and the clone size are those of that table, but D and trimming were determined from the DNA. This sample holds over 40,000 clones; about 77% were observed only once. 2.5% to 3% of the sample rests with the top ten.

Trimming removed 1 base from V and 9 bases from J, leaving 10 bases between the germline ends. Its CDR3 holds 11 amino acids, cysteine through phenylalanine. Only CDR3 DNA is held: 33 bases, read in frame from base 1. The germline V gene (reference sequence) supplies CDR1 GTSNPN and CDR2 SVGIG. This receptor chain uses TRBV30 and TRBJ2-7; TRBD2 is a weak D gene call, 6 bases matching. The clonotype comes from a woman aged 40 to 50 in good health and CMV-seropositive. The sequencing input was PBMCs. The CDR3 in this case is CAWSGGAGQYF. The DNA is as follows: TGTGCCTGGAGTGGAGGAGCGGGGCAGTACTTC. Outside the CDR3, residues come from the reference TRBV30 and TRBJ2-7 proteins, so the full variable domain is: SQTIHQWPATLVQPVGSPLSLECTVEGTSNPNLYWYRQAAGRGLQLLFYSVGIGQISSEVPQNLSASRPQDRQFILSSKKLLLSDSGFYLCAWSGGAGQYFGPGTRLTVT.